Following are 4 T cell receptor beta chains from one sample sequenced in a study of T cells in Graves' hyperthyroidism and ophthalmopathy. Amplification targeted TCR beta CDR3 regions from RNA transcripts. RT-PCR in the first round (using the HTBI primer set) targeted the TCR CDR3. Each CDR3 protein is one row after TCRdb ran MiXCR on the multiplex PCR reads. This table has roughly 710,000 distinct CDR3 sequences, about 35% appearing once. Source material: blood. The receptors derive from a woman between 40 and 55 years old with Graves' hyperthyroidism.

In its sample, this clonotype was seen many times. The V and J genes are TRBV15 and TRBJ1-5; a possible D gene is TRBD1 (5 bases). CDR3 length equals 20 residues. Germline V gene sequence: CDR1 LNHNV, CDR2 YYDKDF (reference sequence). V dropped 5 bases and J dropped 1 base, with 27 bases sitting between them. Here the CDR3 DNA reads TGTGCCACCAGCCTCCCTCTCGGTTATATAGGTCGGGGCAGCAATCAGCCCCAGCATTTT. This codes for CATSLPLGYIGRGSNQPQHF.

The gene calls are TRBV7-3 and TRBJ1-1; 10 bases match TRBD1. V was pared by 5 bases and J by 5 bases, with 17 bases of the junction left unmatched. Looked up from germline, CDR1 is SGHTA and CDR2 is FQGTGA. This CDR3 is 18 amino acids long. DNA of the CDR3: TGTGCCAGCAGCCGACTTGGGACAGGGGTTAGGAGAGAAACTGAAGCTTTCTTT. This sequence encodes CASSRLGTGVRRETEAFF.

The chain is built from TRBV7-2 and TRBJ1-6; D not certain. V gave up 1 base and J gave up 7 bases, with 11 bases separating them. CDR3 size: 15 residues. The germline V gene has CDR1 SGHTA and CDR2 FQGNSA. In DNA form, the CDR3 reads TGTGCCAGCAGCTTAGGAAGGGTCCTGAATTCACCCCTCCACTTT. This gives the protein CASSLGRVLNSPLHF.

This chain links TRBV20-1 with TRBJ2-1; TRBD2 might be the D (7 bases). Looked up from germline, CDR1 is DFQATT and CDR2 is SNEGSKA (reference sequence). The CDR3 runs to 15 residues. Deletions cut 4 bases from V and 8 bases from J, with 21 bases between. This CDR3 is CSATLAVGGGDEQFF. The CDR3 coding sequence is TGCAGTGCTACTTTAGCGGTTGGCGGGGGCGATGAGCAGTTCTTC.